The sample holds a few counts of the clone carrying this TCR beta chain. Original handling: Nucleated cell number was recorded as an estimate derived from reference gene primer amplification. Only in-frame clones appear in the TCRdb table, and some are missing; sequencing was by immunoSEQ multiplex PCR. The V and J calls and clone size were taken over from that table, and D and trimming were inferred from the DNA. Of 250,000 to 300,000 clones in the sample, approximately 93% are singletons; the top ten hold approximately 2%. In germline, CDR1 is MGHRA, CDR2 YSYEKL. This CDR3 contains 14 residues. The V end lost 1 base, the J end lost 0 bases, and 4 bases lay between the germline ends. The data belong to a study of blood T cell repertoires in COVID-19. Overall study: Acute-phase and convalescent COVID-19 samples originated in the United States, Italy and Spain.

Seattle patients were enrolled during active infection and followed longitudinally. Sequenced: peripheral blood. This rearrangement joins TRBV4-1 to TRBJ1-5; D gene ambiguous. This TCR was recovered from a woman aged 30 to 39 with COVID-19, enrolled during active disease. As DNA, the CDR3 is TGCGCCAGCAGCCAAGGTCATAGCAATCAGCCCCAGCATTTT. Translating gives CASSQGHSNQPQHF.